Described below is a single T cell receptor beta chain sequence and its context. Its target is unknown. The CDR3 is 12 residues long. Germline loops: CDR1 KGHSH, CDR2 LQKENI. V was pared by 3 bases and J by 14 bases, with 11 bases between. The sample originates from a study of T-cell reconstitution after alpha-beta-depleted transplantation in children. Overall study results and limits: Alpha-beta T cells about two months after transplant reportedly derived from several hundred expanded graft clones. T-cell numbers and diversity one year post-transplant derived largely from freshly generated T cells. Surviving recipient cells, namely T cells and thymic progenitors, were the source of high day-60 TCRbeta diversity in some patients.

Preparation of the TCRbeta library was carried out with unique molecular identifiers. A single record per CDR3 protein comes from TCRdb applying MiXCR to the PCR reads. This sample has approximately 800,000 distinct CDR3 sequences, with about 15% found just once. The TCR comes from a male patient under 18 who had a stem cell transplant for acute lymphoblastic leukemia, so the T cells may come from the graft donor. Here the sequenced sample was PBMCs, mostly from graft donor cells, taken 360 days after TCRalphabeta/CD19-depleted stem cell transplant. The V gene is TRBV18, the J gene TRBJ1-6; TRBD1 might be the D (5 bases). Written as DNA, the CDR3 is TGTGCCAGCTCACCGGCGGGACCAACCCTCCACTTT. As protein: CASSPAGPTLHF.